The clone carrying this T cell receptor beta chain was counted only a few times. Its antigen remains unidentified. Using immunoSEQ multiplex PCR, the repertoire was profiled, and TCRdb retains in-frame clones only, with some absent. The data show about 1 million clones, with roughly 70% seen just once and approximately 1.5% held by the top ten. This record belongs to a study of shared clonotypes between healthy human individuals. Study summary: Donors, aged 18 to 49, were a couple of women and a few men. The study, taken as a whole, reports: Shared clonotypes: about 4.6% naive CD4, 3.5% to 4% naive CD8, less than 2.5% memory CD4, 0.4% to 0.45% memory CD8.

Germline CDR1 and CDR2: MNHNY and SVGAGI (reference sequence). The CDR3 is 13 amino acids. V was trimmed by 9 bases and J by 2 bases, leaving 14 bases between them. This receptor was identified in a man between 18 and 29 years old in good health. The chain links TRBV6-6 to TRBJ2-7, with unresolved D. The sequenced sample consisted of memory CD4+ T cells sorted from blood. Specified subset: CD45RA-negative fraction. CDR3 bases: TGTGCCAGTAATGAGAGAGGCACCTACGAGCAGTACTTC. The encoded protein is CASNERGTYEQYF.